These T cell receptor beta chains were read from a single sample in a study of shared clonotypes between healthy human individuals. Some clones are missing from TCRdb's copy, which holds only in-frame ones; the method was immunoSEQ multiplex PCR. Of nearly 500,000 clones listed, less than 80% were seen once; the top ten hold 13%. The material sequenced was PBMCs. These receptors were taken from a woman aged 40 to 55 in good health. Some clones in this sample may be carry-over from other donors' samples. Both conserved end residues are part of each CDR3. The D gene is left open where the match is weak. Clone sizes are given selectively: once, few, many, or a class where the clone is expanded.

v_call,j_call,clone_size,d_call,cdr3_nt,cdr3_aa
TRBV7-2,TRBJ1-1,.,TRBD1,TGTGCCAGCAGCGCCCGGGACAGCAACACTGAAGCTTTCTTT,CASSARDSNTEAFF
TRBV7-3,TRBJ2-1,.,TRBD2,TGTGCCAGCAGCCTCGGGACTAGCGGGAACGGTGAGCAGTTCTTC,CASSLGTSGNGEQFF
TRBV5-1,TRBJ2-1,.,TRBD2,TGCGCCAGCAGCCAACAACTAGCGGGAGTACACAATGAGCAGTTCTTC,CASSQQLAGVHNEQFF
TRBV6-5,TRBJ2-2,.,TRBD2,TGTGCCAGCAGTTACTGGGGAGGGCGAGGCACCGGGGAGCTGTTTTTT,CASSYWGGRGTGELFF
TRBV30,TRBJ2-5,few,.,TGTGCCTGGAGTATTGGCGGTCGGGAGACCCAGTACTTC,CAWSIGGRETQYF
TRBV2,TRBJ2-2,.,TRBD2,TGTGCCAGCAGGACTAGCGGGACCACCGGGGAGCTGTTTTTT,CASRTSGTTGELFF
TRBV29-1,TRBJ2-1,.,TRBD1,TGCAGCGTTGATGGGCCAGGGGGTGAGCAGTTCTTC,CSVDGPGGEQFF
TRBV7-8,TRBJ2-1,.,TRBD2,TGTGCCAGCAGCCCCCTAGCGGGAGGTCCGGGCTACAATGAGCAGTTCTTC,CASSPLAGGPGYNEQFF
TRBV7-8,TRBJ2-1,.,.,TGTGCCAGCAGCTTAGACAGGTCCTACAATGAGCAGTTCTTC,CASSLDRSYNEQFF
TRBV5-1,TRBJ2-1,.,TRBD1,TGCGCCAGCAGCTTTCCTACAGGGGGCAATGAGCAGTTCTTC,CASSFPTGGNEQFF
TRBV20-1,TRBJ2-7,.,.,TGCAGTGCTTCCCTTACCTACGAGCAGTACTTC,CSASLTYEQYF
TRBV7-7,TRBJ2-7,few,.,TGTGCTAGCAGCCCAGGACCGCCCTACGAGCAGTACTTC,CASSPGPPYEQYF
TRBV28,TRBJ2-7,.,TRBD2,TGTGCCAGCAGTCTAGGGACTAGCGGGGACCCTTACTACGAGCAGTACTTC,CASSLGTSGDPYYEQYF
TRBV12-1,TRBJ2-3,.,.,TGTGCCAGCAGCTTGAGATCAGATACGCAGTATTTT,CASSLRSDTQYF
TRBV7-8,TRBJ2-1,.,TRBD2,TGTGCCAGCAGCTTACTAGCGGGATTCGGTTACAATGAGCAGTTCTTC,CASSLLAGFGYNEQFF